The 15 T cell receptor beta chains below all came from one sample that was sequenced in a study of CDR3 diversity in severe acne. TCRdb redid the calling of the PCR reads with MiXCR, one entry per CDR3 protein. The table has roughly 100,000 distinct CDR3 sequences, more than 45% seen once. Sequencing used blood. These receptors were collected from a male donor with acne.

J is TRBJ1-1 and V is TRBV27; TRBD1 agrees at 7 bases. J lost 3 bases, V lost 5 bases, and 6 bases had no gene match. This CDR3 region has 14 residues. The V gene's germline CDR1 is MNHEY and CDR2 SMNVEV (reference sequence). The CDR3 sequence is CASSLQGLYTEAFF. The CDR3 bases are TGTGCCAGCAGTCTACAGGGGTTGTACACTGAAGCTTTCTTT.

The chain joins TRBV6-1 to TRBJ2-7; 8 bases are shared with TRBD1. The CDR3 has 13 amino acids. Germline V lookup: CDR1 MNHNS, CDR2 SASEGT. The V segment lost 6 bases and the J segment 4 bases; nucleotides outside the gene matches: 5. CDR3 DNA sequence: TGTGCCAGCAGAAAGACAGGGGAGTACGAGCAGTACTTC. The encoded protein is CASRKTGEYEQYF.

This clonotype occurred many times. This sequence joins TRBV28 and TRBJ2-7; TRBD2 matches 7 bases. J was trimmed by 2 bases and V by 7 bases; bases with no gene match: 5. From germline, CDR1 is MDHEN and CDR2 SYDVKM. The CDR3 loop spans 13 amino acids. CDR3: CASKPGLPYEQYF. The CDR3 bases are TGTGCCAGCAAACCGGGACTACCCTACGAGCAGTACTTC.

The table lists this clonotype with a count of one. The rearrangement joins TRBV19 to TRBJ1-2, with D tentatively TRBD1 (6 bases). The CDR3 contains 13 residues. V lost 7 bases, J lost 8 bases, and 17 bases lay in between. Germline-derived CDR1 and CDR2 are LNHDA and SQIVND (reference sequence). The CDR3 nucleotides read TGTGCCAGTACTGATGGGGGACATTTAGGCTACACCTTC. Its translation: CASTDGGHLGYTF.

The rearrangement joins TRBV25-1 to TRBJ2-3, with TRBD2 matching 8 bases. Trimming removed 3 bases from V and 5 bases from J; junction bases left unmatched: 1. The germline V gene encodes CDR1 MGHDK and CDR2 SYGVNS. CDR3 length: 13 residues. The CDR3 region is CASSELAGDTQYF. The CDR3, as DNA: TGTGCCAGCAGTGAGCTAGCGGGAGATACGCAGTATTTT.

V usage is TRBV25-1 and J usage is TRBJ1-5; no clear D. The CDR3 extends over 12 amino acids. The germline CDR1 and CDR2 sequences are MGHDK and SYGVNS. Trimming removed 6 bases from V and 3 bases from J, with 6 bases in between. The CDR3 here is CASSVNNQPQHF. Here the CDR3 DNA reads TGTGCCAGCAGCGTTAACAATCAGCCCCAGCATTTT.

In this sample, this clonotype turned up a few times. The gene calls are TRBV20-1 and TRBJ2-3; 15 bases map to TRBD2. This CDR3 has 17 residues. J was trimmed by 2 bases and V by 0 bases; bases with no gene match: 3. The germline gives CDR1 DFQATT, CDR2 SNEGSKA (reference sequence). The CDR3 loop is CSARDRTSGRATDTQYF. The CDR3 coding sequence is TGCAGTGCTAGAGATCGGACTAGCGGGAGGGCCACAGATACGCAGTATTTT.

This clonotype was seen a handful of times. This rearrangement joins TRBV11-3 to TRBJ1-1, with no clear D. With 3 bases removed from V and 2 bases from J, the gap between germline ends came to 10 bases. Germline-derived CDR1 and CDR2 are SGHNT and YENEEA. This CDR3 comprises 14 residues. This CDR3 reads CASSLSGSNTEAFF. As DNA, the CDR3 is TGTGCCAGCAGCTTGTCCGGGAGCAACACTGAAGCTTTCTTT.

A few counts support this clonotype. A much larger clone is a single base away; this may be a read error. The CDR3 spells CASRTGFYVQYF. In nucleotides, the CDR3 is TGTGCCAGCAGGACAGGATTTTACGTGCAGTACTTC. The V and J genes are TRBV12-3 or TRBV12-4 and TRBJ2-7; tentative D call: TRBD1 (6 bases). The CDR3 totals 12 residues.

This rearrangement joins TRBV29-1 to TRBJ2-6; TRBD1 matches 9 bases. V shed 0 bases, J shed 2 bases, and the junction held 5 bases outside the gene matches. The germline V gene has CDR1 SQVTM and CDR2 ANQGSEA. This CDR3 comprises 17 residues. CDR3 in amino acids: CSVEEGQGVAGANVLTF. Written as DNA, the CDR3 is TGCAGCGTTGAAGAGGGACAGGGAGTGGCTGGGGCCAACGTCCTGACTTTC. Drawing the rest from reference TRBV29-1 and TRBJ2-6, the complete variable domain is SAVISQKPSRDICQRGTSLTIQCQVDSQVTMMFWYRQQPGQSLTLIATANQGSEATYESGFVIDKFPISRPNLTFSTLTVSNMSPEDSSIYLCSVEEGQGVAGANVLTFGAGSRLTVL.

On this clonotype: One junction end does not reproduce the germline sequence, and a read error may be involved. The genes are TRBV10-3 and TRBJ2-2; 10 bases align to TRBD2. The germline V gene has CDR1 ENHRY and CDR2 SYGVKD. The CDR3 loop spans 16 amino acids. Written as DNA, the CDR3 is TGTGCCAGCAGTGGCCTAGCGGGAGCGGCCACCGGGGAGCTGTTTTTT. Its translation: CASSGLAGAATGELFF.

The chain couples TRBV6-2 or TRBV6-3 to TRBJ1-1; D possibly corresponds to TRBD1 (5 bases). The CDR3 consists of 13 residues. Germline V gives CDR1 MNHEY, CDR2 SVGEGT. Trimming shortened V by 0 bases and J by 8 bases, and 10 bases separated the two germline ends. The CDR3 region is CASSYSGTGEAFF. Here the CDR3 DNA reads TGTGCCAGCAGTTACTCGGGAACAGGAGAAGCTTTCTTT.

V and J are TRBV20-1 and TRBJ2-5; D is perhaps TRBD1 (6 bases). The CDR3 extends over 15 amino acids. Germline V gives CDR1 DFQATT, CDR2 SNEGSKA (reference sequence). Trimming removed 5 bases at V and 2 bases at J, with 18 bases between. The CDR3 bases are TGCAGTGCTCGCACACATCTAGGGGGACAAGAGACCCAGTACTTC. Protein: CSARTHLGGQETQYF.

The CDR3 sequence is CASSQGEGNTEAFF. CDR3 coding DNA: TGTGCCAGCAGCCAAGGGGAGGGGAACACTGAAGCTTTCTTT. The V call is TRBV3-1, the J call TRBJ1-1, with unresolved D. The germline gives CDR1 LGHDT, CDR2 YNNKEL (reference sequence). The CDR3 has 14 amino acids. The V and J ends lost 1 base and 1 base respectively, with 7 bases between them.

This clonotype occurred many times. The V gene is TRBV5-1, the J gene TRBJ2-3; either TRBD1 or TRBD2 may supply D (6 bases each). This CDR3 contains 15 residues. The germline V and J ends were trimmed by 0 bases and 3 bases, with 11 bases remaining between them. The V gene's germline CDR1 is SGHRS and CDR2 YFSETQ. The CDR3 protein is CASSLEQGRTDTQYF. Written as DNA, the CDR3 is TGCGCCAGCAGCTTGGAGCAGGGGAGGACAGATACGCAGTATTTT.